The 13 T cell receptor beta chains below were found in one sample sequenced in a study of vaccination and CD4 T cells after COVID-19. Treatment noted: roughly ten-day PBMC culture with coronavirus spike peptide pools or control peptides (ViraFEST assay). No antigen is known for these receptors. The Oncomine TCR Beta short-read assay sequenced DNA from cultured CD4+ T cells. TCRdb reprocessed the PCR reads with MiXCR, giving one entry per CDR3 protein. The table shows some 20,000 distinct CDR3 sequences, with approximately 33% occurring only once. The sample was cultured CD4+ T cells from blood. All receptors come from a human donor with COVID-19.

The chain combines TRBV5-1 with TRBJ2-2; 8 nucleotides match TRBD1. J gave up 1 base and V 4 bases, and 6 bases lay outside the gene matches. Germline values: CDR1 SGHRS, CDR2 YFSETQ. The CDR3 has 16 amino acids. CDR3 in DNA: TGCGCCAGCAGCCTCCAGGGGGCCGTGAACACCGGGGAGCTGTTTTTT. It specifies CASSLQGAVNTGELFF.

V usage is TRBV7-2 and J usage is TRBJ2-5; possibly TRBD2 for D (6 bases). The CDR3 loop spans 15 amino acids. Germline assignment: CDR1 SGHTA and CDR2 FQGNSA. Trimming stripped 2 bases from V and 0 bases from J, with 10 bases between. The CDR3: CASSLQAGNQETQYF. CDR3 DNA sequence: TGTGCCAGCAGCTTACAGGCGGGAAACCAAGAGACCCAGTACTTC.

By share of the sample, this clonotype is medium-sized. The rearrangement joins TRBV6-5 to TRBJ1-2; 7 positions agree with TRBD1. The CDR3 covers 16 residues. Germline-derived CDR1 and CDR2 are MNHEY and SVGAGI. The V gene end was trimmed by 0 bases and the J gene end by 6 bases; junction bases not matched to a gene: 10. CDR3 nucleotide sequence: TGTGCCAGCAGTTACTCGAACCGGGGGCAGGGGGATGGCTACACCTTC. It is translated as CASSYSNRGQGDGYTF.

This rearrangement joins TRBV5-5 to TRBJ2-5; 9 bases agree with TRBD2. Losses at the gene ends were 1 base for V and 4 bases for J; bases not matched to a gene: 8. CDR1 SGHKS and CDR2 YYEKEE come from the germline V gene (reference sequence). The CDR3 length is 16 residues. The CDR3 nucleotides read TGTGCCAGCAGCTTGTTTGGCGGGGGGGCCGGAGAGACCCAGTACTTC. Translating gives CASSLFGGGAGETQYF.

In this sample, this clonotype turned up a few times. The chain couples TRBV7-9 to TRBJ1-1, with TRBD1 matching over 7 bases. V was clipped by 2 bases and J by 4 bases; unmatched bases: 19. Germline-derived CDR1 and CDR2 are SEHNR and FQNEAQ (reference sequence). This CDR3 spans 19 amino acids. CDR3 loop: CASSLRGTAGGLRGTEAFF. The CDR3 DNA is TGTGCCAGCAGCTTACGGGGGACAGCCGGGGGCCTAAGGGGCACTGAAGCTTTCTTT.

This clonotype was recorded a few times. The genes are TRBV2 and TRBJ2-7; 9 bases are a match to TRBD1. CDR1 and CDR2 from the germline V gene are SNHLY and FYNNEI. The CDR3 extends over 15 amino acids. Unmatched junction bases numbered 1, after V lost 1 base and J lost 0 bases. CDR3 sequence reads: CASSEGTGVSYEQYF. The CDR3 DNA reads TGTGCCAGCAGTGAAGGGACAGGGGTCTCCTACGAGCAGTACTTC.

The rearrangement links TRBV2 to TRBJ1-3, with 9 bases lining up with TRBD1. Germline V gene data show CDR1 as SNHLY and CDR2 as FYNNEI. The CDR3 is made up of 16 amino acids. Trimming took 3 bases from V and 1 from J; bases not matched to a gene: 4. The CDR3 DNA reads TGTGCCAGCAGTGATTTGGACAGGGGATCTGGAAACACCATATATTTT. It encodes CASSDLDRGSGNTIYF.

The J gene is TRBJ2-2, the V gene TRBV30, with 10 nucleotides matching TRBD2. The V gene end was trimmed by 4 bases and the J gene end by 6 bases; junction bases not matched to a gene: 8. Per germline, CDR1 GTSNPN and CDR2 SVGIG (reference sequence). The CDR3 covers 15 residues. CDR3 nucleotides: TGTGCCTGGAAAGCGGGGGGGCCGGTGGCCGGGGAGCTGTTTTTT. Translating gives CAWKAGGPVAGELFF.

The chain uses TRBV6-5 and TRBJ1-1; D is unclear. The V end was cut by 4 bases, the J end by 3 bases, with 6 bases between. Germline CDR1 reads MNHEY; CDR2 reads SVGAGI. This CDR3 has 12 residues. The CDR3 DNA reads TGTGCCAGCAGTTCTTGGGACACTGAAGCTTTCTTT. Translation gives CASSSWDTEAFF.

The rearrangement joins TRBV6-1 to TRBJ2-1, with a weak D call TRBD2 (6 bases). The CDR3 runs 17 residues. V was pared by 6 bases and J by 1 base, with 19 bases between. Germline CDR1 and CDR2: MNHNS and SASEGT. The CDR3 DNA reads as TGTGCCAGCAGCCCCGTCTCGAGCGGGCGTTCCTACAATGAGCAGTTCTTC. Its translation is CASSPVSSGRSYNEQFF.

This clonotype was picked up a small number of times. The chain uses TRBV7-8 and TRBJ1-1, with 8 bases identical to TRBD1. V lost 6 bases to trimming and J lost 3 bases; unmatched junction nucleotides: 9. This CDR3 region has 15 residues. From germline, CDR1 is SGHVS and CDR2 FQNEAQ. CDR3 region: CASRHRGGRDTEAFF. CDR3 DNA: TGTGCCAGCAGACACAGGGGGGGCAGGGACACTGAAGCTTTCTTT.

The chain recombines TRBV11-3 with TRBJ2-5; TRBD2 matches at 14 bases. The CDR3 is 16 residues long. Per the germline V gene, CDR1 is SGHNT and CDR2 is YENEEA. J gave up 5 bases and V 5 bases, and 7 bases lay outside the gene matches. The CDR3 reads CASSPPTSGGGETQYF. The CDR3 DNA reads as TGTGCCAGCAGCCCTCCGACTAGCGGGGGGGGTGAGACCCAGTACTTC. The variable domain in full, with the rest retrieved from reference TRBV11-3 and TRBJ2-5, is EAGVVQSPRYKIIEKKQPVAFWCNPISGHNTLYWYLQNLGQGPELLIRYENEEAVDDSQLPKDRFSAERLKGVDSTLKIQPAELGDSAVYLCASSPPTSGGGETQYFGPGTRLLVL.

Concerning this clonotype itself: One end of the junction does not line up with germline, which may come from a read error. The chain uses TRBV7-7 and TRBJ2-7; D is possibly TRBD1 (5 bases). The CDR3 loop spans 13 amino acids. In germline, CDR1 is SSHAT, CDR2 FNYEAQ (reference sequence). CDR3 region: CASSLTDDYEQYF. The CDR3 nucleotides read TGTGCTAGCAGCCTGACAGATGACTACGAGCAGTACTTC. The whole variable domain, remainder taken from reference TRBV7-7 and TRBJ2-7, is GAGVSQSPRYKVTKRGQDVTLRCDPISSHATLYWYQQALGQGPEFLTYFNYEAQPDKSGLPSDRFSAERPEGSISTLTIQRTEQRDSAMYRCASSLTDDYEQYFGPGTRLTVT.